Listed below are T cell receptor beta chains from one sample, sequenced in a study of blood T cell repertoires in COVID-19. Assay used: immunoSEQ multiplex PCR; TCRdb lists only in-frame clones, some missing. The sample has fewer than 200,000 clones, 79% seen once. Sequencing used peripheral blood. The origin of the receptors is a woman aged 55-69 years with COVID-19, enrolled during active disease. Each CDR3 is given with its conserved first and last residue. The D gene is left open where the match is weak. The size entry is marked missing in some rows and otherwise reads once, few, many or a size class.

TRBV6-5	-	-	15	TRBJ1-2	TGTGCCAGCAGTTACTCGATACAGGGATTCTATGGCTACACCTTC	CASSYSIQGFYGYTF
TRBV24-1	-	-	15	TRBJ2-3	TGTGCCACCAGTGATCCGCCAGGAGGTAAAGATACGCAGTATTTT	CATSDPPGGKDTQYF
TRBV7-9	-	TRBD2	15	TRBJ2-1	TGTGCCAGCGGTGGGAGGCGAGCGGGAGTAGGTGAGCAGTTCTTC	CASGGRRAGVGEQFF
TRBV9	-	TRBD1	15	TRBJ2-5	TGTGCCAGCAGCCCCCAGAGGGCAGGGGGAGAGACCCAGTACTTC	CASSPQRAGGETQYF
TRBV7-3	few	TRBD2	17	TRBJ2-2	TGTGCCAGCAGCTTAATGCCCCTAGCGGGAGGGCCCGGGGAGCTGTTTTTT	CASSLMPLAGGPGELFF
TRBV14	-	-	13	TRBJ1-1	TGTGCCAGCAGCTGGACAGTGAACACTGAAGCTTTCTTT	CASSWTVNTEAFF
TRBV27	-	TRBD1	15	TRBJ2-7	TGTGCCAGCAGTTTATACGGGACAGGGGGCTACGAGCAGTACTTC	CASSLYGTGGYEQYF
TRBV5-4	-	TRBD1	16	TRBJ1-2	TGTGCCAGCAGCATGAACTTCGGGACAGGGGGGAATGGCTACACCTTC	CASSMNFGTGGNGYTF
TRBV27	-	-	11	TRBJ1-2	TGTGCCAGCAGTAATAGCTATGGCTACACCTTC	CASSNSYGYTF
TRBV5-1	-	-	15	TRBJ2-5	TGCGCCAGCAGCTTGGGGGGGCTAACCCAAGAGACCCAGTACTTC	CASSLGGLTQETQYF